These 25 T cell receptor beta chains originate from one sample sequenced in a study of untreated major depressive disorder. Here immunoSEQ multiplex PCR was the method, and the copy in TCRdb shows in-frame clones only, minus some. The repertoire includes about 20,000 clones, around 87% of them detected once, and 4.5% to 6% sits in the top ten. Input material: CD4+ T cells from PBMCs. These receptors were collected from a woman between 25 and 40 years old in good health.

The gene calls are TRBV11-2 and TRBJ1-6; D not certain. Trimming removed 4 bases at V and 2 bases at J, with 12 bases between. This CDR3 region has 16 residues. The germline CDR1 and CDR2 sequences are SGHAT and FQNNGV. The CDR3 here is CASSYMAGTYNSPLHF. In nucleotides, the CDR3 is TGTGCCAGCAGCTACATGGCAGGAACCTATAATTCACCCCTCCACTTT.

J is TRBJ2-5 and V is TRBV18, with D unresolved. Germline-derived CDR1 and CDR2 are KGHSH and LQKENI. The CDR3 runs to 12 residues. Trimming cost V 1 base and J 4 bases, with 4 bases left between them. Written as DNA, the CDR3 is TGTGCCAGCTCACCACTAGCAGAGACCCAGTACTTC. Translated, it gives CASSPLAETQYF.

J is TRBJ1-2 and V is TRBV7-9; no firm D call. V was shortened by 5 bases and J by 8 bases, with 9 bases between the two germline ends. CDR1 is SEHNR and CDR2 is FQNEAQ in the germline V gene (reference sequence). This CDR3 has 11 residues. For the CDR3, the DNA is TGTGCCAGCAGCCCCACCTACGGCTACACCTTC. Amino acids: CASSPTYGYTF.

The chain is built from TRBV5-4 and TRBJ2-3, with D tentatively TRBD2 (6 bases). V lost 3 bases to trimming and J lost 2 bases, with 16 bases between them. The length of the CDR3 is 16 residues. CDR1 SGHNT and CDR2 YYREEE come from the germline V gene (reference sequence). The chain's CDR3 is CASSWGEWSITDTQYF. CDR3 bases: TGTGCCAGCAGCTGGGGGGAATGGTCAATCACAGATACGCAGTATTTT.

This clone turned up a few times. CDR3: CASSLEQGTKTQYF. The CDR3 DNA sequence: TGTGCCAGCAGCTTAGAACAGGGGACGAAGACCCAGTACTTC. The gene calls are TRBV7-2 and TRBJ2-5; 7 nucleotides match TRBD1. The junction had 5 bases not matched to a gene; V was cut back by 1 base and J by 6 bases. Germline-derived CDR1 and CDR2 are SGHTA and FQGNSA. CDR3 length: 14 residues.

The table lists this clone with a count of one. The chain has TRBV9 and TRBJ2-5; D might be TRBD1 (6 bases). Germline values: CDR1 SGDLS, CDR2 YYNGEE. This CDR3 has 15 residues. Trimming took off 4 bases at V and 0 bases at J, with 13 bases between the two ends. The CDR3 protein is CASSPSDRYQETQYF. The CDR3, as DNA: TGTGCCAGCAGCCCATCCGACAGGTACCAAGAGACCCAGTACTTC.

The V gene is TRBV4-1, the J gene TRBJ2-1, with 10 bases aligning to TRBD2. J gave up 5 bases and V 1 base, and 8 bases lay outside the gene matches. Germline V CDR1 and CDR2: MGHRA, YSYEKL. The CDR3 is 17 amino acids. CDR3 residues: CASSQVLLAGTDNEQFF. DNA of the CDR3: TGCGCCAGCAGCCAAGTCCTACTAGCGGGGACTGACAATGAGCAGTTCTTC.

The V call is TRBV19, the J call TRBJ1-2; TRBD1 might be the D (5 bases). CDR3 length equals 13 residues. Germline CDR1 is LNHDA and CDR2 is SQIVND (reference sequence). V was cut by 7 bases and J by 5 bases, with 14 bases left in between. The CDR3 nucleotides are TGTGCCAGTATCTCTCGACAGACTTATGGCTACACCTTC. Protein sequence: CASISRQTYGYTF. Together with reference TRBV19 and TRBJ1-2, the CDR3 gives the full variable domain: DGGITQSPKYLFRKEGQNVTLSCEQNLNHDAMYWYRQDPGQGLRLIYYSQIVNDFQKGDIAEGYSVSREKKESFPLTVTSAQKNPTAFYLCASISRQTYGYTFGSGTRLTVV.

The V and J genes are TRBV9 and TRBJ1-5; tentative D call: TRBD1 (6 bases). CDR1 is SGDLS, CDR2 YYNGEE, per germline. The CDR3 is made up of 15 amino acids. Trimming pared 4 bases from V and 7 bases from J, leaving 18 bases between. This chain's CDR3 is CASSPGVTGTQPQHF. The CDR3 DNA reads as TGTGCCAGCAGCCCCGGGGTAACAGGGACCCAGCCCCAGCATTTT.

This chain joins TRBV7-3 and TRBJ2-3; TRBD1 matches 12 bases. CDR1 SGHTA and CDR2 FQGTGA come from the germline V gene. The CDR3 is 16 amino acids. With 3 bases clipped from V and 6 bases from J, the junction kept 7 bases outside the gene matches. The CDR3 sequence is CASSFVRDRGRDTQYF. The CDR3 nucleotides are TGTGCCAGCAGCTTTGTTCGGGACAGGGGGCGGGATACGCAGTATTTT. The whole variable domain, remainder taken from reference TRBV7-3 and TRBJ2-3, is GAGVSQTPSNKVTEKGKYVELRCDPISGHTALYWYRQSLGQGPEFLIYFQGTGAADDSGLPNDRFFAVRPEGSVSTLKIQRTERGDSAVYLCASSFVRDRGRDTQYFGPGTRLTVL.

V usage is TRBV10-3 and J usage is TRBJ1-1; D possibly corresponds to TRBD1 (5 bases). The CDR3 has 15 amino acids. V lost 3 bases, J lost 2 bases, and 13 bases lay in between. Per germline, CDR1 ENHRY and CDR2 SYGVKD. CDR3 bases: TGTGCCATCAGTGAACCCGGGACTCTCAACACTGAAGCTTTCTTT. The encoded protein is CAISEPGTLNTEAFF.

This clone was seen once. The chain employs TRBV20-1 and TRBJ1-4; D is uncertain. The CDR3 runs to 11 residues. The ends were cut back, 3 bases at V and 8 bases at J, with 7 bases in the middle. Germline CDR1 and CDR2: DFQATT and SNEGSKA (reference sequence). CDR3 protein: CSASDREKLFF. The CDR3 DNA reads TGCAGTGCTAGCGACCGGGAAAAACTGTTTTTT.

V is TRBV19 and J is TRBJ1-1; D might be TRBD1 (6 bases). Germline V gene lookup returns CDR1 LNHDA and CDR2 SQIVND (reference sequence). Trimming removed 7 bases at V and 3 bases at J, with 12 bases between. The CDR3 contains 13 residues. The CDR3: CASNWGLDTEAFF. The DNA for the CDR3 is TGTGCCAGTAATTGGGGGCTCGACACTGAAGCTTTCTTT.

The gene calls are TRBV7-3 and TRBJ1-2, with 7 nucleotides matching TRBD1. Germline CDR1 is SGHTA and CDR2 is FQGTGA. The J segment lost 9 bases and the V segment lost 0 bases, leaving 7 bases of the junction unmatched. This CDR3 spans 14 amino acids. This chain's CDR3 is CASSLTGGQSSYTF. CDR3 bases: TGTGCCAGCAGCTTAACCGGGGGACAGTCCAGCTACACCTTC. The full variable domain, rest sourced from reference TRBV7-3 and TRBJ1-2, is GAGVSQTPSNKVTEKGKYVELRCDPISGHTALYWYRQSLGQGPEFLIYFQGTGAADDSGLPNDRFFAVRPEGSVSTLKIQRTERGDSAVYLCASSLTGGQSSYTFGSGTRLTVV.

The CDR3 DNA is TGCGCCAGCAGCCTGCACACCCGGGCCGCTCATCAGCCCCAGCATTTT. Its protein product is CASSLHTRAAHQPQHF. This rearrangement joins TRBV4-1 to TRBJ1-5; no clear D gene. In germline, CDR1 is MGHRA, CDR2 YSYEKL. With 4 bases removed from V and 5 bases from J, the gap between germline ends came to 18 bases. CDR3 length equals 16 residues.

This clone occurred once. The chain employs TRBV7-3 and TRBJ2-1, with D perhaps TRBD1 or TRBD2 (5 bases each). CDR1 SGHTA and CDR2 FQGTGA come from the germline V gene. Trimming pared 4 bases from V and 0 bases from J, leaving 13 bases between. The CDR3 has 16 amino acids. In nucleotides, the CDR3 is TGTGCCAGCAGCTCTTCCGGGACGTACTCCTACAATGAGCAGTTCTTC. Its translation: CASSSSGTYSYNEQFF. Combining the CDR3 with reference TRBV7-3 and TRBJ2-1 gives the whole variable domain GAGVSQTPSNKVTEKGKYVELRCDPISGHTALYWYRQSLGQGPEFLIYFQGTGAADDSGLPNDRFFAVRPEGSVSTLKIQRTERGDSAVYLCASSSSGTYSYNEQFFGPGTRLTVL.

This clone turned up a few times. The chain couples TRBV7-3 to TRBJ1-1; D uncertain. The CDR3 has 14 residues. V lost 5 bases and J 10 bases, leaving 20 bases between the germline ends. Germline V lookup: CDR1 SGHTA, CDR2 FQGTGA. CDR3 amino acids: CASSQPGEGVAAFF. CDR3 nucleotide sequence: TGTGCCAGCAGCCAACCTGGGGAGGGTGTTGCAGCTTTCTTT.

The CDR3 spells CASSYSRGYYEQYF. CDR3 nucleotide sequence: TGTGCCAGCAGTTACTCGCGGGGGTATTACGAGCAGTACTTC. The V call is TRBV6-5, the J call TRBJ2-7, with TRBD2 matching over 7 bases. V trimming: 0 bases; J trimming: 4 bases; junction bases outside the gene matches: 3. The CDR3 contains 14 residues. Germline V gene lookup returns CDR1 MNHEY and CDR2 SVGAGI.

V is TRBV19 and J is TRBJ2-7; possibly TRBD2 for D (5 bases). With 5 bases removed from V and 5 bases from J, the gap between germline ends came to 22 bases. Germline V gives CDR1 LNHDA, CDR2 SQIVND (reference sequence). The CDR3 is made up of 16 amino acids. The CDR3: CASSPLRGGGGNEQYF. Here the CDR3 DNA reads TGTGCCAGTAGTCCTCTACGTGGCGGCGGAGGCAACGAGCAGTACTTC.

This chain links TRBV10-3 with TRBJ2-2, with a possible D match to TRBD1 (6 bases). Trimming took off 6 bases at V and 1 base at J, with 9 bases between the two ends. This CDR3 region has 14 residues. Germline CDR1 and CDR2: ENHRY and SYGVKD. CDR3 nucleotides: TGTGCCATCAGCTGGACAGAGAACACCGGGGAGCTGTTTTTT. Translation: CAISWTENTGELFF.

The chain employs TRBV18 and TRBJ1-5; D possibly corresponds to TRBD1 (5 bases). The germline V gene encodes CDR1 KGHSH and CDR2 LQKENI. This CDR3 comprises 13 residues. Trimming took off 6 bases at V and 3 bases at J, with 9 bases between the two ends. CDR3 loop: CASSLGDNQPQHF. The CDR3 DNA follows: TGTGCCAGCTCCCTGGGGGACAATCAGCCCCAGCATTTT.

Of note for this clone: At the DNA level, this CDR3 is encoded by other sequences in the same sample as well. The V gene is TRBV28, the J gene TRBJ1-2; D is undetermined. V lost 6 bases and J lost 4, with 9 bases in between. Germline CDR1 and CDR2: MDHEN and SYDVKM. CDR3 size: 12 residues. The CDR3 here is CASSLMSYGYTF. The CDR3 nucleotides read TGTGCCAGCAGCCTGATGTCCTATGGCTACACCTTC.

The CDR3 protein is CASSSIQGAGELFF. The CDR3 nucleotides are TGCGCCAGCAGCTCGATACAGGGGGCCGGGGAGCTGTTTTTT. The chain joins TRBV5-1 to TRBJ2-2, with 8 bases that match TRBD1. CDR1 and CDR2 (germline): SGHRS, YFSETQ. Trimming removed 3 bases from V and 6 bases from J; junction bases left unmatched: 4. The CDR3 covers 14 residues.

The chain joins TRBV19 to TRBJ2-5; D remains unclear. V gave up 3 bases and J gave up 2 bases, with 7 bases separating them. The CDR3 is 13 amino acids. CDR1 LNHDA and CDR2 SQIVND come from the germline V gene (reference sequence). The CDR3 sequence: CASSMVVQETQYF. CDR3 nucleotides: TGTGCCAGTAGTATGGTGGTTCAAGAGACCCAGTACTTC.

This sequence joins TRBV6-5 and TRBJ2-7; D is possibly TRBD1 (6 bases). Germline CDR1 reads MNHEY; CDR2 reads SVGAGI. The CDR3 has 14 amino acids. Trimming took 7 bases from V and 3 from J, leaving 16 bases between them. The CDR3 DNA reads as TGTGCCAGCAAATATAATGGACAGCGCTACGAGCAGTACTTC. Protein: CASKYNGQRYEQYF.